The 9 T cell receptor beta chains given below trace back to one sample, sequenced in a study of shared clonotypes between healthy human individuals. TCRdb's table, derived via immunoSEQ multiplex PCR, lists solely in-frame clones and lacks some. The sample carries 2.3 million or so clones, 80% to 95% recorded once. Specimen: naive CD4+ T cells from PBMCs. Regarding subset: CD45RA+ positively selected. The source is a man between 18 and 35 years old in good health. Some clones in this sample may be carry-over from other donors' samples.

The chain employs TRBV5-5 and TRBJ1-2; D gene unclear. Germline V gives CDR1 SGHKS, CDR2 YYEKEE (reference sequence). The CDR3 consists of 15 residues. V was trimmed by 5 bases and J by 7 bases, leaving 21 bases between them. CDR3 bases: TGTGCCAGCAGAGGTGGAGGGAGTTTTGTCCGTGGCTACACCTTC. It codes for CASRGGGSFVRGYTF.

This clone occurred once. The rearrangement uses TRBV28 and TRBJ1-5; D is unclear. V dropped 6 bases and J dropped 0 bases, with 21 bases sitting between them. The germline V gene encodes CDR1 MDHEN and CDR2 SYDVKM. The length of the CDR3 is 18 residues. The CDR3 protein is CASRLFRIGWDSNQPQHF. In nucleotides, the CDR3 is TGTGCCAGCAGACTCTTTCGCATAGGGTGGGATAGCAATCAGCCCCAGCATTTT.

This clone was seen a single time. V gene TRBV19 combines with J gene TRBJ2-2, with D possibly TRBD2 on 6 matching bases. The CDR3 is 15 amino acids. The germline V gene encodes CDR1 LNHDA and CDR2 SQIVND (reference sequence). V was pared by 7 bases and J by 5 bases, with 17 bases between. The DNA for the CDR3 is TGTGCCAGTAACGTCCGGGTTGGGGGGACCGGGGAGCTGTTTTTT. Protein product: CASNVRVGGTGELFF.

The chain links TRBV5-4 to TRBJ2-1, with D unresolved. CDR1 and CDR2 from the germline V gene are SGHNT and YYREEE (reference sequence). Trimming cost V 5 bases and J 0 bases, with 9 bases left between them. The CDR3 loop spans 14 amino acids. In nucleotides, the CDR3 is TGTGCCAGCAGGTCAACCAGCTCCTACAATGAGCAGTTCTTC. This gives the protein CASRSTSSYNEQFF.

This rearrangement joins TRBV6-6 to TRBJ2-1; D call uncertain. CDR1 and CDR2 from the germline V gene are MNHNY and SVGAGI (reference sequence). Trimming cost V 2 bases and J 5 bases, with 4 bases left between them. This CDR3 spans 12 amino acids. As DNA, the CDR3 is TGTGCCAGCAGTTACACGCACAATGAGCAGTTCTTC. Translated: CASSYTHNEQFF.

As for this clone: The sample carries other DNA sequences with the same CDR3. The V gene is TRBV6-5, the J gene TRBJ1-5, with D uncertain. CDR3 length: 12 residues. Germline V gene data show CDR1 as MNHEY and CDR2 as SVGAGI. The ends were cut back, 6 bases at V and 3 bases at J, with 6 bases in the middle. The CDR3 loop is CASSGPNQPQHF. In nucleotides, the CDR3 is TGTGCCAGCAGCGGACCCAATCAGCCCCAGCATTTT.

The chain combines TRBV10-1 with TRBJ1-2, with 8 bases identical to TRBD1. CDR1 is WNHNN, CDR2 SYGVQD, per germline (reference sequence). CDR3 size: 13 residues. J lost 5 bases, V lost 6 bases, and 5 bases had no gene match. The CDR3 sequence is CASSEGQGYGYTF. CDR3 coding DNA: TGCGCCAGCAGCGAAGGACAGGGATATGGCTACACCTTC.

This clone was counted once. The chain uses TRBV9 and TRBJ2-3, with D possibly called TRBD1 or TRBD2 (5 bases each). Germline V CDR1 and CDR2: SGDLS, YYNGEE. The CDR3 has 17 residues. Between the trimmed V and J ends, which lost 0 bases and 5 bases, there was a span of 19 bases. CDR3 nucleotide sequence: TGTGCCAGCAGCGTAGTAGGAATGGGGACGCCCGGAGATACGCAGTATTTT. This sequence encodes CASSVVGMGTPGDTQYF.

The sample holds one count of this clone. The chain has TRBV7-8 and TRBJ1-1; D possibly corresponds to TRBD1 (6 bases). The ends were cut back, 2 bases at V and 0 bases at J, with 13 bases in the middle. The CDR3 is made up of 16 amino acids. Germline CDR1 is SGHVS and CDR2 is FQNEAQ. The CDR3 nucleotides read TGTGCCAGCAGCTTAATGGCTCAGGGGTTGAACACTGAAGCTTTCTTT. This codes for CASSLMAQGLNTEAFF.